The rows below give T cell receptor beta chains drawn from one sample of a study of Ad26.COV2.S vaccination and SARS-CoV-2 variants. The data were produced by immunoSEQ multiplex PCR, yet TCRdb's version contains in-frame clones alone and is incomplete. The table has around 300,000 clones, about 86% seen once; the top ten hold around 11%. The source material was peripheral blood, sampled in a trial of Ad26.COV2.S vaccine versus placebo. These receptors were collected from a person aged 18-65 years who received the Ad26.COV2.S COVID-19 vaccine or a placebo. Each CDR3 is given with its conserved first and last residue.

TRBV10-3,13,TRBJ2-2,CAISASGTGELFF
TRBV14,12,TRBJ2-3,CASSHEWGTQYF
TRBV4-3,15,TRBJ2-7,CASSQDRWEYYEQYF
TRBV6-1,16,TRBJ2-4,CASSEAPQLAKNIQYF
TRBV5-1,12,TRBJ2-7,CASSLGAEEQYF
TRBV4-1,19,TRBJ1-3,CASSLRGWGSEAFGNTIYF
TRBV19,13,TRBJ1-6,CASSIKVESPLHF
TRBV27,13,TRBJ1-2,CASSFRTNYGYTF
TRBV10-3,16,TRBJ2-5,CAISEGGSGRRETQYF
TRBV4-2,18,TRBJ1-6,CASSQGDRASSYNSPLHF
TRBV11-2,17,TRBJ1-1,CASSLRGGKSQNTEAFF
TRBV10-3,13,TRBJ1-2,CASQTGTPWGYTF
TRBV15,14,TRBJ1-5,CATSIGGRNQPQHF
TRBV10-1,13,TRBJ1-2,CASSETPNYGYTF
TRBV7-9,16,TRBJ1-5,CASSWGGDHSNQPQHF
TRBV11-2,17,TRBJ2-7,CASSLDHEGLAGREQYF
TRBV19,15,TRBJ1-5,CASRSWRFGNQPQHF
TRBV29-1,17,TRBJ1-5,CSVEDRKRGYSNQPQHF
TRBV27,15,TRBJ1-1,CASSLSGTGNTEAFF
TRBV7-2,13,TRBJ2-7,CASSPGVSREQYF
TRBV4-1,17,TRBJ2-1,CASSQDGTSGGYNEQFF
TRBV7-2,15,TRBJ1-5,CASSLFGGRDQPQHF
TRBV7-8,15,TRBJ1-4,CASSLGLTGSEKLFF
TRBV7-8,14,TRBJ1-1,CASSLRQDSGSAFF
TRBV28,13,TRBJ2-7,CASRETDSYEQYF
TRBV6-1,15,TRBJ2-7,CASSEVGRGRDEQYF
TRBV18,17,TRBJ2-1,CASSPRGRQAGVNEQFF
TRBV7-9,13,TRBJ1-1,CASSIQGSGEAFF
TRBV12-3/TRBV12-4,13,TRBJ1-2,CASSREGWDGYTF
TRBV5-1,15,TRBJ2-2,CASRSGPGEAGELFF
TRBV15,14,TRBJ2-7,CATRCGGRGREQYF
TRBV30,12,TRBJ1-2,CACQGGSYGYTF
TRBV5-1,16,TRBJ1-5,CASSLGGTGENQPQHF
TRBV4-1,17,TRBJ2-3,CASSPIPSRGVTDTQYF
TRBV27,15,TRBJ1-2,CASSLNRGLSYGYTF
TRBV30,12,TRBJ2-5,CAFSGGGETQYF
TRBV21-1,17,TRBJ1-3,CASSTALRHLGGYTIYF
TRBV2,15,TRBJ2-3,CASSPGTSIPDTQYF
TRBV28,15,TRBJ1-5,CASSGGGQLNQPQHF
TRBV11-1,14,TRBJ2-7,CASSSRTGPREQYF
TRBV5-1,15,TRBJ1-4,CASSPLGAANEKLFF
TRBV19,16,TRBJ2-1,CASTIGASSSYNEQFF